This T cell receptor beta chain was sequenced in a study of glioma-infiltrating T cells. The study's findings and limits: Non-neoplastic patients had below-expected tissue-blood divergence, while all gliomas exceeded expectation. Tissue and blood shared very few CDR3 sequences.

Amplification of TCR alpha and beta CDR3 regions from RNA used iRepertoire nested multiplex PCR. Tissue mRNA or PBMC total RNA, about 90-450 ng, went into one-step reverse transcription and amplification. TCRdb passed the multiplex PCR reads through MiXCR, listing each CDR3 protein once. The sample holds 150,000 or so distinct CDR3 sequences, approximately 40% seen once. Comments on this clonotype: The antigen remains unidentified.

Looked up from germline, CDR1 is KGHSH and CDR2 is LQKENI. The ends were cut back, 5 bases at V and 5 bases at J, with 21 bases in the middle. This CDR3 contains 16 residues. The TCR comes from a human donor with low-grade glioma or glioblastoma, undergoing nonglioma brain surgery, or in good health (not recorded which). Input material: glioma tissue, nonneoplastic brain tissue, or PBMCs (not recorded which). The chain joins TRBV18 to TRBJ2-5; D might be TRBD1 (5 bases). CDR3 amino acids: CASSSGIVRGMETQYF. CDR3 DNA sequence: TGTGCCAGCTCATCTGGAATCGTTAGGGGAATGGAGACCCAGTACTTC.